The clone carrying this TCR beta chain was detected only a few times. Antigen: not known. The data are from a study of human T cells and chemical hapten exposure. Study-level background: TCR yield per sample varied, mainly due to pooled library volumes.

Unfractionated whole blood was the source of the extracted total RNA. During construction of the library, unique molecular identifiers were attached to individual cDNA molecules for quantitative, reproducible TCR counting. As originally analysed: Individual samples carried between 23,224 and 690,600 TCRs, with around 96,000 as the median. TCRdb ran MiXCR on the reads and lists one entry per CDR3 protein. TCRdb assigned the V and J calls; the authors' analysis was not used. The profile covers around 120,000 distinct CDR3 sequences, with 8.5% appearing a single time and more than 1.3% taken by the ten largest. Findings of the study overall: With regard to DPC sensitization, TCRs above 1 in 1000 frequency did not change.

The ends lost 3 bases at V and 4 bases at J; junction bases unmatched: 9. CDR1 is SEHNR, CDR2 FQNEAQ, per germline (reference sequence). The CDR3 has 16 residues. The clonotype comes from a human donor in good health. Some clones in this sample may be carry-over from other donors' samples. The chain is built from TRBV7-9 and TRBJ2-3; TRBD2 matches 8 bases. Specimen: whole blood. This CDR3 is CASSFPGGPVADTQYF. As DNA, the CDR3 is TGTGCCAGCAGCTTCCCGGGAGGGCCGGTTGCAGATACGCAGTATTTT. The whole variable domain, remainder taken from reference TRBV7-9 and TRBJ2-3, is DTGVSQNPRHKITKRGQNVTFRCDPISEHNRLYWYRQTLGQGPEFLTYFQNEAQLEKSRLLSDRFSAERPKGSFSTLEIQRTEQGDSAMYLCASSFPGGPVADTQYFGPGTRLTVL.